The clone carrying this TCR beta chain was seen a few times. Its target is unknown. Sequencing followed a ViraFEST assay step that expanded antigen-specific CD4+ T cells with viral peptide pools. Subsequent to approximately 11 days of culture, CD4+ T cells were isolated. Vaccine administered to participants consisted of two doses of either BNT162b2 or mRNA-1273. They grew over 1.5 million PBMC in each well, adding around 9 IU/ml IL-2 and around 9.6 ug/ml peptides. Replacing half the medium with IL-2 medium was done on days 3 and 7. Libraries were prepared by immunoSEQ multiplex PCR; TCRdb keeps only in-frame clonotypes and omits some of them. This table has 65,000 to 75,000 clones, over 70% appearing once. The CDR3 covers 13 residues. CDR1 is SNHLY, CDR2 FYNNEI, per germline. The V and J ends lost 10 bases and 5 bases, in that order; junction bases with no gene match: 3. This sample was taken from a study of vaccination effects on CD4 cells after COVID-19. Study information: After the second dose, samples were taken at median day 72. Overall study findings and caveats: Clones induced by infection and by vaccine showed marked clonal contraction late after vaccination.

The V and J genes are TRBV2 and TRBJ1-6; 9 bases align to TRBD1. This material consisted of CD4+ T cells from PBMCs cultured with HCoV-229E spike peptides, taken after COVID-19 vaccination. The clonotype originates from a human donor who received a COVID-19 vaccine. The CDR3 DNA sequence: TGTGCCACCAGGACAGGGGATAATTCACCCCTCCACTTT. This encodes CATRTGDNSPLHF.